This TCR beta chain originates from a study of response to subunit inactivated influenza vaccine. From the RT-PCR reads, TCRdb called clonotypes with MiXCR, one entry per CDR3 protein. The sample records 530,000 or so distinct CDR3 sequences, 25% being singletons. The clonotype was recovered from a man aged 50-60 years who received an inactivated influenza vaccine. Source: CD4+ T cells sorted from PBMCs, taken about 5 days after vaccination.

CDR3 sequence (DNA): TGCAGTGCTAGACGGGGCGGGAGGGCCTACGAGCAGTACTTC. It codes for CSARRGGRAYEQYF. The rearrangement joins TRBV20-1 to TRBJ2-7; TRBD2 agrees at 9 bases. The ends lost 2 bases at V and 2 bases at J; junction bases unmatched: 4. Germline V gives CDR1 DFQATT, CDR2 SNEGSKA (reference sequence). CDR3 length: 14 residues.